These 19 T cell receptor beta chains were sequenced from one sample in a study of blood T cell repertoires in COVID-19. Data came from immunoSEQ multiplex PCR; TCRdb stores just in-frame clones and leaves some out. The sample has 230,000 or so clones; roughly 79% are singletons. Sequencing was done on a sample of peripheral blood. The receptors here all came from a woman of 80 years or more with COVID-19, enrolled during active disease.

The rearrangement joins TRBV27 to TRBJ2-7; D ambiguous. CDR1 and CDR2 from the germline V gene are MNHEY and SMNVEV (reference sequence). CDR3 size: 12 residues. Trimming took 4 bases from V and 1 from J, leaving 5 bases between them. In DNA form, the CDR3 reads TGTGCCAGCAGTTCCATGTCCTACGAGCAGTACTTC. Translated: CASSSMSYEQYF.

The rearrangement joins TRBV3-1 (or the pseudogene TRBV3-2) to TRBJ1-1; D is unclear. V was trimmed by 3 bases and J by 0 bases, leaving 2 bases between them. CDR3 size: 12 residues. CDR1 and CDR2 from the germline V gene are LGHDT and YNNKEL (reference sequence). CDR3 nucleotide sequence: TGTGCCAGCAGCCACATGAACACTGAAGCTTTCTTT. Translating it yields CASSHMNTEAFF.

The chain links TRBV18 to TRBJ1-1; 8 bases are a match to TRBD1. CDR1 KGHSH and CDR2 LQKENI come from the germline V gene. V shed 5 bases, J shed 1 base, and the junction held 3 bases outside the gene matches. There are 14 residues in the CDR3. The CDR3 protein is CASSTGTGNTEAFF. The DNA for the CDR3 is TGTGCCAGCTCAACCGGGACAGGGAACACTGAAGCTTTCTTT.

Worth noting for this clone: A read error may produce the germline difference seen at one junction end. V and J are TRBV27 and TRBJ1-1; D gene uncertain. The length of the CDR3 is 13 residues. The V gene's germline CDR1 is MNHEY and CDR2 SMNVEV (reference sequence). The CDR3 is CASSLEGRTGAFF. CDR3 coding DNA: TGTGCCAGCAGTTTAGAGGGTCGCACTGGAGCTTTCTTT.

This clone was seen just once. This chain's CDR3 is CATWTGSSGNTIYF. CDR3 nucleotide sequence: TGTGCCACCTGGACAGGGAGCTCTGGAAACACCATATATTTT. The V and J genes are TRBV6-5 and TRBJ1-3; the match to TRBD1 covers 8 bases. The CDR3 has 14 residues. Trimming at V came to 10 bases and at J to 0 bases, leaving 5 bases not matched to a gene. CDR1 MNHEY and CDR2 SVGAGI come from the germline V gene.

The chain has TRBV18 and TRBJ1-5; D unresolved. There are 14 residues in the CDR3. The V gene lost 2 bases and the J gene lost 4 bases, with 9 bases spanning the gap. From germline, CDR1 is KGHSH and CDR2 LQKENI. CDR3 DNA sequence: TGTGCCAGCTCACCAGGCACAGAAAATCAGCCCCAGCATTTT. Translating it yields CASSPGTENQPQHF.

The chain employs TRBV5-4 and TRBJ1-3; D uncertain. The V gene lost 0 bases and the J gene lost 0 bases, with 13 bases spanning the gap. CDR3 length: 17 residues. Germline assignment: CDR1 SGHNT and CDR2 YYREEE (reference sequence). CDR3 region: CASSLANRDFSGNTIYF. The CDR3 DNA reads TGTGCCAGCAGCTTGGCCAACAGAGATTTCTCTGGAAACACCATATATTTT.

This chain's CDR3 is CASSQVKNTDSAHNEKLFF. The CDR3 nucleotides read TGTGCCAGCAGCCAAGTAAAAAACACTGACAGCGCGCATAATGAAAAACTGTTTTTT. The chain recombines TRBV14 with TRBJ1-4; TRBD1 is a possible D gene (5 bases). CDR3 length: 19 residues. Between the trimmed V and J ends, which lost 1 base and 4 bases, there was a span of 22 bases. CDR1 is SGHDN, CDR2 FVKESK, per germline.

This chain joins TRBV4-2 and TRBJ1-2; 8 nucleotides match TRBD1. This CDR3 contains 14 residues. Germline loops: CDR1 LGHNA, CDR2 YNFKEQ. V lost 3 bases and J lost 5; bases outside the gene matches: 5. The CDR3 reads CASSHSTGDYGYTF. CDR3 sequence (DNA): TGTGCCAGCAGCCACTCGACAGGGGATTATGGCTACACCTTC.

The chain combines TRBV30 with TRBJ1-1; D unresolved. With 1 base removed from V and 5 bases from J, the gap between germline ends came to 8 bases. CDR3 size: 12 residues. Germline V gene sequence: CDR1 GTSNPN, CDR2 SVGIG (reference sequence). DNA of the CDR3: TGTGCCTGGAGTGCCGGTCGGACTGAAGCTTTCTTT. It codes for CAWSAGRTEAFF.

The CDR3 DNA reads as TGTGCCAGCAGCCGACAGGGCTCCCAGCCCCAGCATTTT. The encoded protein is CASSRQGSQPQHF. V usage is TRBV3-1 (or the pseudogene TRBV3-2) and J usage is TRBJ1-5, with 7 nucleotides matching TRBD1. With V trimmed by 4 bases and J by 7 bases, 4 bases remained unmatched. This CDR3 region has 13 residues. Germline V gene sequence: CDR1 LGHDT, CDR2 YNNKEL (reference sequence).

The rearrangement links TRBV7-2 to TRBJ1-1, with D maybe TRBD1 (6 bases). V lost 5 bases and J lost 0, with 10 bases in between. Germline CDR1 is SGHTA and CDR2 is FQGNSA. The CDR3 is made up of 14 amino acids. The CDR3 spells CASSLRQVNTEAFF. DNA for the CDR3: TGTGCCAGCAGCCTCCGACAGGTGAACACTGAAGCTTTCTTT.

The chain links TRBV11-3 to TRBJ2-2; possible D gene TRBD2, 6 bases. Germline V gene sequence: CDR1 SGHNT, CDR2 YENEEA. The CDR3 extends over 14 amino acids. The ends were cut back, 4 bases at V and 7 bases at J, with 13 bases in the middle. The CDR3 is CASSYARGIGELFF. CDR3 sequence (DNA): TGTGCCAGCAGCTACGCGCGCGGGATCGGGGAGCTGTTTTTT.

The V call is TRBV6-2 or TRBV6-3, the J call TRBJ1-5, with D perhaps TRBD1 (5 bases). The germline V gene encodes CDR1 MNHEY and CDR2 SVGEGT. Trimming pared 6 bases from V and 3 bases from J, leaving 15 bases between. This CDR3 has 15 residues. DNA for the CDR3: TGTGCCAGCAGGCCTGGGGGGGGTTTCAATCAGCCCCAGCATTTT. Residues: CASRPGGGFNQPQHF.

The rearrangement uses TRBV28 and TRBJ1-6; 7 bases map to TRBD1. With 6 bases clipped from V and 10 bases from J, the junction kept 6 bases outside the gene matches. The CDR3 has 13 amino acids. Per the germline V gene, CDR1 is MDHEN and CDR2 is SYDVKM. CDR3 region: CASSDRVDSPLHF. The CDR3 DNA sequence: TGTGCCAGCAGCGACAGGGTTGACTCACCCCTCCACTTT.

This chain's CDR3 is CASSQDASTGANTEAFF. For the CDR3, the DNA is TGTGCCAGCAGCCAAGATGCGTCGACAGGGGCGAACACTGAAGCTTTCTTT. This chain links TRBV3-1 (or the pseudogene TRBV3-2) with TRBJ1-1, with 8 bases matching TRBD1. V lost 0 bases to trimming and J lost 1 base; unmatched junction nucleotides: 7. CDR1 LGHDT and CDR2 YNNKEL come from the germline V gene (reference sequence). The CDR3 has 17 residues.

This chain joins TRBV28 and TRBJ2-4, with 10 bases identical to TRBD2. The V gene end was trimmed by 3 bases and the J gene end by 9 bases; junction bases not matched to a gene: 8. The length of the CDR3 is 15 residues. In germline, CDR1 is MDHEN, CDR2 SYDVKM. The CDR3 DNA is TGTGCCAGCAGTTTGTCATCTAGCGGGAGAGGCATTCAGTACTTC. Translation: CASSLSSSGRGIQYF.

The chain links TRBV9 to TRBJ2-3, with D possibly matching TRBD1 (6 bases). Germline assignment: CDR1 SGDLS and CDR2 YYNGEE. V dropped 0 bases and J dropped 2 bases, with 13 bases sitting between them. The length of the CDR3 is 16 residues. CDR3 in DNA: TGTGCCAGCAGCGTAGGAACAGGGCACATCACAGATACGCAGTATTTT. Amino acid sequence: CASSVGTGHITDTQYF.

CDR3 region: CASSPGSGRGTETQYF. In DNA form, the CDR3 reads TGTGCCAGCAGCCCGGGGAGCGGGAGAGGAACAGAGACCCAGTACTTC. This sequence joins TRBV7-3 and TRBJ2-5; 8 nucleotides align to TRBD2. The CDR3 consists of 16 residues. The germline V gene has CDR1 SGHTA and CDR2 FQGTGA. The J segment lost 4 bases and the V segment lost 5 bases, leaving 12 bases of the junction unmatched.